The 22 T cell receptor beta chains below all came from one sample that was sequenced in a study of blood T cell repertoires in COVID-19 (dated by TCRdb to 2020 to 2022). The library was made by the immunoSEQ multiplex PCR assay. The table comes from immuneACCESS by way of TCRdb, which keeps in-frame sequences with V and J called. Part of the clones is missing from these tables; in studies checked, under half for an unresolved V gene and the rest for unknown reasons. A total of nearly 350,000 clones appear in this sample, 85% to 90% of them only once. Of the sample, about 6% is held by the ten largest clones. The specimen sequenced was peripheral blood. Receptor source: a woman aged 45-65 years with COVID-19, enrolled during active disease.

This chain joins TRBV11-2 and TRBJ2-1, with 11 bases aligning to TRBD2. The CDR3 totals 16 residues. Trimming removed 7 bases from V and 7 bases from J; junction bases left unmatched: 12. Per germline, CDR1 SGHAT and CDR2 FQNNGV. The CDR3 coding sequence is TGTGCCAGCACCCCACTTAGCGGGAGGGCGGGGAATGAGCAGTTCTTC. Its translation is CASTPLSGRAGNEQFF.

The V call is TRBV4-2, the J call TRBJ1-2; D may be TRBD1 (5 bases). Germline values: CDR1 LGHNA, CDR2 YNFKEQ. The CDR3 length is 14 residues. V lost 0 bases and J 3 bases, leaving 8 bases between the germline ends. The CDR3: CASSQEGRDYGYTF. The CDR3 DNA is TGTGCCAGCAGCCAAGAGGGCAGGGACTATGGCTACACCTTC.

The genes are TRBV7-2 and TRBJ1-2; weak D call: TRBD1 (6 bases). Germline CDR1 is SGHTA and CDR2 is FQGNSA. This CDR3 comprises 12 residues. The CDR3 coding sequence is TGTGTCACAGGGCAGTCATTCTATGGCTACACCTTC. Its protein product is CVTGQSFYGYTF.

The CDR3 sequence is CASSRTRDRLYNEQFF. DNA of the CDR3: TGTGCCAGTAGCCGAACCCGGGACAGACTCTACAATGAGCAGTTCTTC. This chain uses TRBV19 with TRBJ2-1; TRBD1 agrees at 7 bases. The CDR3 totals 16 residues. Germline trimming cut 6 bases from V and 3 bases from J; bases unmatched to any gene: 11. The germline gives CDR1 LNHDA, CDR2 SQIVND (reference sequence).

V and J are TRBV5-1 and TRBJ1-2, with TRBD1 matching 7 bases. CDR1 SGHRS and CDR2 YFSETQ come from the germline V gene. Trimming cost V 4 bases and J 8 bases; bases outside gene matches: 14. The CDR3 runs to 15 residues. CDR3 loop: CASSPTTGLDRGYTF. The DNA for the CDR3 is TGCGCCAGCAGCCCGACGACAGGGTTGGATAGGGGCTACACCTTC.

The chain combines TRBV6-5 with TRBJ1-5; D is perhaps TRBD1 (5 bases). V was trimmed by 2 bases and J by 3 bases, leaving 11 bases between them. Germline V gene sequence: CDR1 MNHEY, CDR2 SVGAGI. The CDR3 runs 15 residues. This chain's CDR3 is CASSYDHRHNQPQHF. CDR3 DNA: TGTGCCAGCAGTTACGACCACAGGCACAATCAGCCCCAGCATTTT.

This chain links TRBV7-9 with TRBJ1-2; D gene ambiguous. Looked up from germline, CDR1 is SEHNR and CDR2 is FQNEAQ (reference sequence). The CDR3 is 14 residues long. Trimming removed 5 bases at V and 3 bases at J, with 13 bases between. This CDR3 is CASSLLLVYYGYTF. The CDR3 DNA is TGTGCCAGCAGCCTGCTCTTAGTATACTATGGCTACACCTTC.

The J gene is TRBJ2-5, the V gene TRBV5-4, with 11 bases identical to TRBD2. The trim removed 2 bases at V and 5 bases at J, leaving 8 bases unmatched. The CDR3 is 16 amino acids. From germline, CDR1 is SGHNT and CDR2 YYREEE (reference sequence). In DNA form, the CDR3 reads TGTGCCAGCAGCTTCCCTACTAGCGGGAGTGGGGAGACCCAGTACTTC. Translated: CASSFPTSGSGETQYF.

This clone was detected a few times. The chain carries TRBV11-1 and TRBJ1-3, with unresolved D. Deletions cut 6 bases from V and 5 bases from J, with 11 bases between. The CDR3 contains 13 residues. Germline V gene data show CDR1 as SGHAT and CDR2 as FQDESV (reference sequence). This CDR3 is CASRQEKRNTIYF. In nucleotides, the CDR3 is TGTGCCAGCAGGCAAGAGAAGAGAAACACCATATATTTT.

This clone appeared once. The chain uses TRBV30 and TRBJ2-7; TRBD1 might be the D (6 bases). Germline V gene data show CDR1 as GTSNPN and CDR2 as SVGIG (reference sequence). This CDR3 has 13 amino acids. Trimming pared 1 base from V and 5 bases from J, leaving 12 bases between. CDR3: CAWSGQGSHEQYF. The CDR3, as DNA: TGTGCCTGGAGTGGTCAGGGGTCCCACGAGCAGTACTTC.

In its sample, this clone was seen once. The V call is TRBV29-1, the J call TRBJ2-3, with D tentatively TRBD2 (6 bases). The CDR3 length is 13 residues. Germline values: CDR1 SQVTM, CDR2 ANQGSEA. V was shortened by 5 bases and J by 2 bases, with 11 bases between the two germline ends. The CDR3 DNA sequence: TGCAGCGTTAGTTCGGGGGACACAGATACGCAGTATTTT. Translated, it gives CSVSSGDTDTQYF.

CDR3 sequence: CASSSKLPPYEQYF. In DNA, the CDR3 is TGTGCCAGCAGTTCCAAACTACCACCCTACGAGCAGTACTTC. This chain connects TRBV6-5 to TRBJ2-7, with D unclear. The CDR3 spans 14 residues. Between the trimmed V and J ends, which lost 4 bases and 2 bases, there was a span of 12 bases. The germline CDR1 and CDR2 sequences are MNHEY and SVGAGI.

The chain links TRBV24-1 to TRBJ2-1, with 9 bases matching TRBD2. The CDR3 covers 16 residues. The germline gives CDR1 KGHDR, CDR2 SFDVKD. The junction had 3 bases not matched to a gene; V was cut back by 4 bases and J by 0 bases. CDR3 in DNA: TGTGCCACCAGTGACGCGGGGGGGAGCTCCTACAATGAGCAGTTCTTC. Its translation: CATSDAGGSSYNEQFF.

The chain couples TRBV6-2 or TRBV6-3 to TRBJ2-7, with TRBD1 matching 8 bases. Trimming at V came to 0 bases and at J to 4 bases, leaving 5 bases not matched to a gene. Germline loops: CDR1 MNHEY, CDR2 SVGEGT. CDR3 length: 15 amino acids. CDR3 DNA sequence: TGTGCCAGCAGTTACTCTTCAGGGGGCGCTTACGAGCAGTACTTC. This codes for CASSYSSGGAYEQYF.

The DNA for the CDR3 is TGTGCCAGCAGCTTGAGGCCGGGACAGGGTTCATACGAGCAGTACTTC. Its protein is CASSLRPGQGSYEQYF. This chain joins TRBV7-6 and TRBJ2-7; 9 bases align to TRBD1. The germline V gene encodes CDR1 SGHVS and CDR2 FNYEAQ. This CDR3 region has 16 residues. V lost 3 bases, J lost 4 bases, and 10 bases stayed unmatched.

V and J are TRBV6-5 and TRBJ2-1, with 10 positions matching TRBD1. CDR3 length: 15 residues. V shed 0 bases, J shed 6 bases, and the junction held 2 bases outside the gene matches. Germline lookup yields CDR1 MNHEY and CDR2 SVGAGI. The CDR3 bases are TGTGCCAGCAGTTACTCCCGGACAGGGGGCAATGAGCAGTTCTTC. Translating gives CASSYSRTGGNEQFF.

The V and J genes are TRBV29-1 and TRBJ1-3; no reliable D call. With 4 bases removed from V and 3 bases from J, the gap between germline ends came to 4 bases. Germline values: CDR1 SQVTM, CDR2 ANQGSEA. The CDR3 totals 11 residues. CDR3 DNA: TGCAGCGTTGTAATTGGAAACACCATATATTTT. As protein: CSVVIGNTIYF.

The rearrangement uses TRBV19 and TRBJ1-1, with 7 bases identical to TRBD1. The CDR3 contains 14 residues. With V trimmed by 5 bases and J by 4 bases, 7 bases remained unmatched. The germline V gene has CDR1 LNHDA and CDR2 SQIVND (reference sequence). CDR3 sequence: CASSSSRQGTEAFF. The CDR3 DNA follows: TGTGCCAGTAGTTCCTCTAGACAGGGCACTGAAGCTTTCTTT.

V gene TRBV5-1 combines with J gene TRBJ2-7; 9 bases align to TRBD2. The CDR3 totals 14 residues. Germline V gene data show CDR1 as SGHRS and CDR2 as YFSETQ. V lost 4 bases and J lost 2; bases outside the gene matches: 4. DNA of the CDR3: TGCGCCAGCAGCCTAGCGGGATCGGCCTACGAGCAGTACTTC. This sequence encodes CASSLAGSAYEQYF.

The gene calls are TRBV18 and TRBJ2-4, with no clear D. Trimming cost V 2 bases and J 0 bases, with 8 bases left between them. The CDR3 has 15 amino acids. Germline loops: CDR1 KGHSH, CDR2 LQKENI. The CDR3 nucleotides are TGTGCCAGCTCACCATTGGAGTCAGCCAAAAACATTCAGTACTTC. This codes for CASSPLESAKNIQYF.

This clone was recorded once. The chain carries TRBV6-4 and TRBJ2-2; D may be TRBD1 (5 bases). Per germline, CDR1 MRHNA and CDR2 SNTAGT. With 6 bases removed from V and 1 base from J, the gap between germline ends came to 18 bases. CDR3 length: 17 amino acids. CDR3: CASSHRPTELNTGELFF. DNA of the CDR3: TGTGCCAGCAGCCACCGTCCGACAGAATTGAACACCGGGGAGCTGTTTTTT.

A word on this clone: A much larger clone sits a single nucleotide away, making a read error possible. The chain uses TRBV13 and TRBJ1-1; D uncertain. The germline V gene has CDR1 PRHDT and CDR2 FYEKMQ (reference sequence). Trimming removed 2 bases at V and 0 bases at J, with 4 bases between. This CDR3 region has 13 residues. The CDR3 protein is CASSLSVNTEAFF. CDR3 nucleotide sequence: TGTGCCAGCAGCTTATCGGTGAACACTGAAGCTTTCTTT. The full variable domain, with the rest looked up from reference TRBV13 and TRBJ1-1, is AAGVIQSPRHLIKEKRETATLKCYPIPRHDTVYWYQQGPGQDPQFLISFYEKMQSDKGSIPDRFSAQQFSDYHSELNMSSLELGDSALYFCASSLSVNTEAFFGQGTRLTVV.